This T cell receptor (beta chain) was observed in a study of blood T cell repertoires in COVID-19. The CDR3 is 15 amino acids. The V gene's germline CDR1 is LNHDA and CDR2 SQIVND (reference sequence). Between the trimmed V and J ends, which lost 7 bases and 0 bases, there was a span of 15 bases. Per the study methods: Using reference gene primer amplification, nucleated cell counts were estimated. Assay used: immunoSEQ multiplex PCR; TCRdb lists only in-frame clones, some missing. The D gene and trimming were derived from the DNA, and the V and J assignments and clone size from that table. The sample yields about 260,000 clones, about nine tenths seen once.

The TCR sequence derives from a man aged 45-60 years who had been exposed to COVID-19. The sequencing input was PBMCs or T cells enriched from blood (not recorded which). The chain has TRBV19 and TRBJ1-1; D not certain. DNA of the CDR3: TGTGCCAGTATCCGGCAGGCCCACATGAACACTGAAGCTTTCTTT. Its protein is CASIRQAHMNTEAFF.